This T cell receptor (beta chain) was observed in a study of human T cells and chemical hapten exposure. General study points: The formation of large CDR3 similarity clusters by expanded TCRs significantly exceeded that of controls.

In this sample, this clonotype turned up a few times. Its antigen is currently unknown. The CDR3 runs 16 residues. TCRdb itself ran the RACE reads through MiXCR, one entry per CDR3 protein. The table records about 160,000 distinct CDR3 sequences, approximately 30% of them present only once. Time point specified: patch test 3, about 24 weeks after DPC sensitization. Regarding treatment: therapeutic diphenylcyclopropenone sensitization with weekly scalp DPC. This chain uses TRBV21-1 with TRBJ2-7; TRBD2, the table's D call, was not compared with the DNA. TRBV21-1 is flagged as a pseudogene. This material consisted of whole blood, taken in connection with sensitization to the hapten diphenylcyclopropenone (DPC). This sequence was found in a woman under 30 with alopecia areata. Some clones in this sample may be carry-over from other donors' samples. In nucleotides, the CDR3 is TGTGCCAGCAGCAAAGGAAAACTAGCGGGAGGAGATGAGCAGTACTTC. This sequence encodes CASSKGKLAGGDEQYF.